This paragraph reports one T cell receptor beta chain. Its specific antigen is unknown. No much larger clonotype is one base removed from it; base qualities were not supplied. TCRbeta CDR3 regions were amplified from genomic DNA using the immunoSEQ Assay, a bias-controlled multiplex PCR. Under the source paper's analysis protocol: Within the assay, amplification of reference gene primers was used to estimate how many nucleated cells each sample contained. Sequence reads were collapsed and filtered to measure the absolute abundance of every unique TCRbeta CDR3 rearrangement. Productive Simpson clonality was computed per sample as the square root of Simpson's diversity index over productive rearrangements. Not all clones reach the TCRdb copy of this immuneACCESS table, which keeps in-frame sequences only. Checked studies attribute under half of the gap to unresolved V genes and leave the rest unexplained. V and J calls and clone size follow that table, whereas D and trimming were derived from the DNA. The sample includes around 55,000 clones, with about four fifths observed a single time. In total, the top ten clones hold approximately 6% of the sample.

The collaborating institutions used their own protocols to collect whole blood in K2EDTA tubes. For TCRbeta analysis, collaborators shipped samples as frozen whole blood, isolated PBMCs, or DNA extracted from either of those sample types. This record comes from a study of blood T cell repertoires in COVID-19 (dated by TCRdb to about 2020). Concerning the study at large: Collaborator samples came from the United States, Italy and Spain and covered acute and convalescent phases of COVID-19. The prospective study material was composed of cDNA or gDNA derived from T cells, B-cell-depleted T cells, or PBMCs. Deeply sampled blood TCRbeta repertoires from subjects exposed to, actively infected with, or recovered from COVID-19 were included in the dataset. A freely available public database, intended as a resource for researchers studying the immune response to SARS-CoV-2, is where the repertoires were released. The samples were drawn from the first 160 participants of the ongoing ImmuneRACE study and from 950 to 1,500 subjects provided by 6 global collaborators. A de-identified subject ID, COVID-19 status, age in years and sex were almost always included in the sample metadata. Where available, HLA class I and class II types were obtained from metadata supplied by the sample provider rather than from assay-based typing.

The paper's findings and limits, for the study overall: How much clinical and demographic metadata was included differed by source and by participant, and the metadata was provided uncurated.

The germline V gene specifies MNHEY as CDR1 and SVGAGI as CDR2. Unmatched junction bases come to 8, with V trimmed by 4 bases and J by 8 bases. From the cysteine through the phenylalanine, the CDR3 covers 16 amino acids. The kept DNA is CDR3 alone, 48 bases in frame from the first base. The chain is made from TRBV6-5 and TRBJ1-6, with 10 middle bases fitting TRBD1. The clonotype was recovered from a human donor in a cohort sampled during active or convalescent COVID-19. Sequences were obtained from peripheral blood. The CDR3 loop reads CASSSLHGTGDSPLHF. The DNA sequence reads TGTGCCAGCAGTTCGCTCCACGGGACAGGGGATTCACCCCTCCACTTT.